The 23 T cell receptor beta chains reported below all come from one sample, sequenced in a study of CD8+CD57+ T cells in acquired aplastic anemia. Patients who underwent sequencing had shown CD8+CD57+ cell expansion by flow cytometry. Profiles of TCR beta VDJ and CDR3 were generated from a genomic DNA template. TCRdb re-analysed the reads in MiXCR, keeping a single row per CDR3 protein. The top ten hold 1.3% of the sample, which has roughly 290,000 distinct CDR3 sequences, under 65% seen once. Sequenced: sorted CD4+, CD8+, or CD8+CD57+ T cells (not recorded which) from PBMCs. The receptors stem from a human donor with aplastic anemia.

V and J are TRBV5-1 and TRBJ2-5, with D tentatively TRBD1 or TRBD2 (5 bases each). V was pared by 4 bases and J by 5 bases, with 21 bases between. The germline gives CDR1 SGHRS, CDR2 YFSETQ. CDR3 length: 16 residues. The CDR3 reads CASSEGVGVRNETQYF. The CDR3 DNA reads TGCGCCAGCAGCGAAGGGGTGGGAGTAAGAAATGAGACCCAGTACTTC.

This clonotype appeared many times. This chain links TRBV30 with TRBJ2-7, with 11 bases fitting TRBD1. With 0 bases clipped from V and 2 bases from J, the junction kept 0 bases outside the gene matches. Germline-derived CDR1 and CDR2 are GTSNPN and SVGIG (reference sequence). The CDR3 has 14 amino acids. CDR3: CAWSVGQGAYEQYF. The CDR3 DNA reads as TGTGCCTGGAGTGTGGGACAGGGGGCCTACGAGCAGTACTTC.

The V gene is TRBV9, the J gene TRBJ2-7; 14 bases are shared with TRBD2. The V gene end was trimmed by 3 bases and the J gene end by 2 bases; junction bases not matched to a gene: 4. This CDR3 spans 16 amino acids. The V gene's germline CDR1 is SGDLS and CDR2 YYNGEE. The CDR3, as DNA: TGTGCCAGCAGCGGTTGGGGACTAGCGGGGGCCTACGAGCAGTACTTC. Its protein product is CASSGWGLAGAYEQYF.

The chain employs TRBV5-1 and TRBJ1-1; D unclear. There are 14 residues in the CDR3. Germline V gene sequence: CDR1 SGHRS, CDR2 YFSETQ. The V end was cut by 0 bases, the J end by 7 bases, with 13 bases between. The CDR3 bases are TGCGCCAGCAGCTTGGCATCCGGGGTTAATGAAGCTTTCTTT. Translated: CASSLASGVNEAFF. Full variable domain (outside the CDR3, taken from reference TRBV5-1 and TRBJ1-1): KAGVTQTPRYLIKTRGQQVTLSCSPISGHRSVSWYQQTPGQGLQFLFEYFSETQRNKGNFPGRFSGRQFSNSRSEMNVSTLELGDSALYLCASSLASGVNEAFFGQGTRLTVV.

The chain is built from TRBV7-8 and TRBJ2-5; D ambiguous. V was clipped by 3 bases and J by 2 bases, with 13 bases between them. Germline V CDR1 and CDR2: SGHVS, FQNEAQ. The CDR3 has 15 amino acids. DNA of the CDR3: TGTGCCAGCAGCTTGCAGACGGTACAGCAAGAGACCCAGTACTTC. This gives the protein CASSLQTVQQETQYF.

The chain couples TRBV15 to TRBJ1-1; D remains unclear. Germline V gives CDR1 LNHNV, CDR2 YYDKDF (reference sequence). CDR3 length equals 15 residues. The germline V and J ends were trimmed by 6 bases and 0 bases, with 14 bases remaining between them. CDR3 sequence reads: CATRGTSGVNTEAFF. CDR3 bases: TGTGCCACCAGGGGAACTAGCGGCGTGAACACTGAAGCTTTCTTT.

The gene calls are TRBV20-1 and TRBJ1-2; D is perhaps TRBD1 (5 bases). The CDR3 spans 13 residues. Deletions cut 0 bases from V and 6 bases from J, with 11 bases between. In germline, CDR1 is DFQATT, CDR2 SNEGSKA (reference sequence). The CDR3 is CSARDRVGDGYTF. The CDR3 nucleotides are TGCAGTGCTAGAGATCGGGTGGGGGATGGCTACACCTTC.

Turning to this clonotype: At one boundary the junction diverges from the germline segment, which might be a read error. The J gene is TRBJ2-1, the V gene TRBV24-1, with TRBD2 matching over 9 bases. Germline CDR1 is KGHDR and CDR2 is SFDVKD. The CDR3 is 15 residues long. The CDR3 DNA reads TGTGCCATCAGTGATGTGCGGGAGGGGCTCGCTGAGCAGTTCTTC. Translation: CAISDVREGLAEQFF.

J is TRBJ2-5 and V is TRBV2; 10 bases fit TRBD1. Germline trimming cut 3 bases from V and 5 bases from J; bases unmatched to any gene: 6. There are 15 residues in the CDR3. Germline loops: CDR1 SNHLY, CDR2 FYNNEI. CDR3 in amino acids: CASSEEGQGLETQYF. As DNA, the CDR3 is TGTGCCAGCAGTGAGGAGGGACAGGGGTTGGAGACCCAGTACTTC.

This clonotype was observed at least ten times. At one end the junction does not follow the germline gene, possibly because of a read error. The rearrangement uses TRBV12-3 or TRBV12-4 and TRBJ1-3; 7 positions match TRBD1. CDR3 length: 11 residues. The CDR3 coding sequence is TGTGCCAGCAGTTCAGCCCAGGGGGTAGATTTT. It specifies CASSSAQGVDF.

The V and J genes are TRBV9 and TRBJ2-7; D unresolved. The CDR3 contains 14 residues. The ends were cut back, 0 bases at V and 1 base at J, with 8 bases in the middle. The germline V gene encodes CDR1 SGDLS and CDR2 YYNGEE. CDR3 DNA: TGTGCCAGCAGCGTAGGCCCCGTATCCTACGAGCAGTACTTC. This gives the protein CASSVGPVSYEQYF.

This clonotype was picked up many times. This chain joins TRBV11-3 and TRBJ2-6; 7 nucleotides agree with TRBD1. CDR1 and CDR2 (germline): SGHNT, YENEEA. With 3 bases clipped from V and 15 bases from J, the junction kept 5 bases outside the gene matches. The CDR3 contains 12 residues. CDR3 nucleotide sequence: TGTGCCAGCAGCTTGAGGGACAGTTCCCTGACTTTC. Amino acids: CASSLRDSSLTF. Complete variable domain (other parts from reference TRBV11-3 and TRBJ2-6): EAGVVQSPRYKIIEKKQPVAFWCNPISGHNTLYWYLQNLGQGPELLIRYENEEAVDDSQLPKDRFSAERLKGVDSTLKIQPAELGDSAVYLCASSLRDSSLTFGAGSRLTVL.

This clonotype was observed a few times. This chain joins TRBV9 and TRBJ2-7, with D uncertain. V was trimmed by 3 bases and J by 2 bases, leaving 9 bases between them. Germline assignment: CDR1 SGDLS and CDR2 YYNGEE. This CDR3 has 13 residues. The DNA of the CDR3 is TGTGCCAGCAGCGCTACACCAACCTACGAGCAGTACTTC. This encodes CASSATPTYEQYF.

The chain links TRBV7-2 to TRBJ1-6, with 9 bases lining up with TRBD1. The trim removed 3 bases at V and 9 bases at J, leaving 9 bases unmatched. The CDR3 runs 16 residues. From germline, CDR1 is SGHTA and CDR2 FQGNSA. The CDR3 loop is CASSFGSGTGSSPLHF. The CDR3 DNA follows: TGTGCCAGCAGCTTTGGCTCCGGGACAGGGAGTTCACCCCTCCACTTT.

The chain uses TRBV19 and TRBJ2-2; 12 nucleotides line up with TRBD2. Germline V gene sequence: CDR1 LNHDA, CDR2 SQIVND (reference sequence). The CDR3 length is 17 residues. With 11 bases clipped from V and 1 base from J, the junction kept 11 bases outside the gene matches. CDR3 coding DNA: TGTGCCTCTGGGCCGGCTAGCGGGAGGGTGAACACCGGGGAGCTGTTTTTT. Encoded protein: CASGPASGRVNTGELFF.

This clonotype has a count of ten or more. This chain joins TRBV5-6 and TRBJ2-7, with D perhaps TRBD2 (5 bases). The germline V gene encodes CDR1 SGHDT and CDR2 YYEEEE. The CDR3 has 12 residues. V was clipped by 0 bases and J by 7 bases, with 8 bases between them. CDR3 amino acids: CASSLAGWEQYF. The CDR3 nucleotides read TGTGCCAGCAGCTTGGCGGGGTGGGAGCAGTACTTC.

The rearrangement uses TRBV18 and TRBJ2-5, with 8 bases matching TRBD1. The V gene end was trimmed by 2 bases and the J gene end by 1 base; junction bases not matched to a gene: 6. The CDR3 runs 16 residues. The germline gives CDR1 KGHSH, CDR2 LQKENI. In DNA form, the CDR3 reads TGTGCCAGCTCACCAGAGGGACAGGCCTCCCAAGAGACCCAGTACTTC. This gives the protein CASSPEGQASQETQYF.

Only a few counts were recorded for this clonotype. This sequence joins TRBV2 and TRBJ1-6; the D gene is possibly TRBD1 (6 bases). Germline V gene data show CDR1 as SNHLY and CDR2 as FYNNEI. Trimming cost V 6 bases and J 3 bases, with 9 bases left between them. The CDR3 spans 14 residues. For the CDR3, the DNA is TGTGCCAGCAGGCTGGACAGCTATAATTCACCCCTCCACTTT. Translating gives CASRLDSYNSPLHF.

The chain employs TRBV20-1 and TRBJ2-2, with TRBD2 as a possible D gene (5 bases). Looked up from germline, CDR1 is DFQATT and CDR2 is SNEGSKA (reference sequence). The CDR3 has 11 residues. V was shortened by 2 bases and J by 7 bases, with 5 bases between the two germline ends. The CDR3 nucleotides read TGCAGTGCTAGAACTAGCGGGGAGCTGTTTTTT. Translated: CSARTSGELFF.

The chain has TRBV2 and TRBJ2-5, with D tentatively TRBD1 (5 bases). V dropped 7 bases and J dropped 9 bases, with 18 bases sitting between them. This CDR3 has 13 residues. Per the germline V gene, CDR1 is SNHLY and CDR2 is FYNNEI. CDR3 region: CASNQGRNQPQYF. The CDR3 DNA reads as TGTGCCAGCAACCAGGGTCGGAATCAGCCCCAGTACTTC.

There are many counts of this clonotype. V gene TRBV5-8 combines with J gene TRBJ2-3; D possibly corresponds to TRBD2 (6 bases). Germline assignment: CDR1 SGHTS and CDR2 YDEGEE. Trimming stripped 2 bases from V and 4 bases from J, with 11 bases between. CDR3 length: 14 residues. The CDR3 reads CASSFLLAPDTQYF. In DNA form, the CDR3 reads TGTGCCAGCAGCTTTCTACTAGCTCCAGATACGCAGTATTTT.

The CDR3 is CSASFIAGGAYEQYF. As DNA, the CDR3 is TGCAGTGCTTCTTTCATAGCGGGAGGTGCCTACGAGCAGTACTTC. The V gene is TRBV20-1, the J gene TRBJ2-7; 10 nucleotides align to TRBD2. The V gene's germline CDR1 is DFQATT and CDR2 SNEGSKA (reference sequence). The CDR3 sequence is 15 residues long. Losses at the gene ends were 5 bases for V and 2 bases for J; bases not matched to a gene: 9.

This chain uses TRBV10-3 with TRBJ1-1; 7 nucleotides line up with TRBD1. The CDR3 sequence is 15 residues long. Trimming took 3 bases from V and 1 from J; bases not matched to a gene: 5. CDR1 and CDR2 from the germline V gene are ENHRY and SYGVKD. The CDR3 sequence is CAISEQGHGNTEAFF. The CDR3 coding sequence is TGTGCCATCAGTGAACAGGGGCACGGGAACACTGAAGCTTTCTTT.